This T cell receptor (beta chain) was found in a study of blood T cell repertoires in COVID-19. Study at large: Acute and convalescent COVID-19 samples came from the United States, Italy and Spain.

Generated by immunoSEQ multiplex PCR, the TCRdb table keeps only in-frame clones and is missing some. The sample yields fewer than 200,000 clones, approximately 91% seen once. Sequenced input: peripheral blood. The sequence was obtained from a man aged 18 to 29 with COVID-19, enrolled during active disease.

The CDR3 protein is CASSLAGTPNYGYTF. DNA for the CDR3: TGTGCCAGCAGCTTAGCCGGGACACCTAACTATGGCTACACCTTC. This rearrangement joins TRBV7-9 to TRBJ1-2; D is perhaps TRBD1 (6 bases). Trimming took 0 bases from V and 0 from J, leaving 8 bases between them. The CDR3 loop spans 15 amino acids. Germline V gene sequence: CDR1 SEHNR, CDR2 FQNEAQ (reference sequence).